This T cell receptor (beta chain) came from a study of T-cell memory formation after mild COVID-19. Overall study: The TCR clusters were mostly specific to one donor.

For this clonotype: Its antigen is currently unknown.

TCRdb recomputed calls from the 5' RACE reads with MiXCR, one row per CDR3 protein. The table records 470,000 or so distinct CDR3 sequences, around 17% of them present only once. The CDR3 has 12 residues. Germline assignment: CDR1 MNHEY and CDR2 SVGEGT. V dropped 4 bases and J dropped 7 bases, with 8 bases sitting between them. Study findings and constraints: Some responding clones appeared in pre-infection memory, suggesting cross-reactive memory joined. Clones that contracted clustered mainly in CM and EM if CD4+ and in EMRA if CD8+.

This TCR derives from a man aged 18-30 years who had mild COVID-19 (a few samples of this study predate the infection). Cell type and time point are not known. Sample: PBMCs or a T cell subset sorted from them (not recorded which). The rearrangement joins TRBV6-2 or TRBV6-3 to TRBJ1-5; D unresolved. The CDR3 DNA is TGTGCCAGCAGTTGGGAGGGCCAGCCCCAGCATTTT. Translating it yields CASSWEGQPQHF.